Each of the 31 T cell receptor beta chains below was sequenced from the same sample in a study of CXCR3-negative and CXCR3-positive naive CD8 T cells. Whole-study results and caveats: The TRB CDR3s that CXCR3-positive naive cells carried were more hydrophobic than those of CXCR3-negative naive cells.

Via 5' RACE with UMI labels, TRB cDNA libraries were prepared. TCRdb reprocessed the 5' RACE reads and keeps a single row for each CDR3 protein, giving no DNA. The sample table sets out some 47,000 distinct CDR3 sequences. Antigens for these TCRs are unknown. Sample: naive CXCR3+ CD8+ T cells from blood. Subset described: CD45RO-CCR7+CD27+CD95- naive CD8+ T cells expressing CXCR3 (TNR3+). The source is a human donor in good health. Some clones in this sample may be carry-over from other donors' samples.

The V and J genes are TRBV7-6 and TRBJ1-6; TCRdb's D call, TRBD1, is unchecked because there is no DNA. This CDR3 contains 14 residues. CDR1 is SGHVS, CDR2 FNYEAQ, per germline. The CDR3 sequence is CASSWGGINSPLHF.

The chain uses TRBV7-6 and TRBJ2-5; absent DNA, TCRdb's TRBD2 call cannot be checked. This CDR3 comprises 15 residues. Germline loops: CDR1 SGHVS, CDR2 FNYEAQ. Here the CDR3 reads CASSRLGGDKETQYF.

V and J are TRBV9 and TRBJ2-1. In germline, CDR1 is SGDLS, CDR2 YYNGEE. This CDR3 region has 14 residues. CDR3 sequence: CASSPSSSYNEQFF.

This chain's CDR3 is CASSFQGITYEQYF. This chain uses TRBV27 with TRBJ2-7. Germline V gives CDR1 MNHEY, CDR2 SMNVEV (reference sequence). There are 14 residues in the CDR3.

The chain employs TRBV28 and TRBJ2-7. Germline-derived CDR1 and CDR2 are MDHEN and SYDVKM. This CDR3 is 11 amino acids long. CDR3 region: CASSTTYEQYF.

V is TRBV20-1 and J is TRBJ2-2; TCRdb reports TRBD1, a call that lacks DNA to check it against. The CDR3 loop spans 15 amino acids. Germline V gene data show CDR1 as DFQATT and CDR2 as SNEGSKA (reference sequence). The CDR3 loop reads CSARDTPTNTGELFF.

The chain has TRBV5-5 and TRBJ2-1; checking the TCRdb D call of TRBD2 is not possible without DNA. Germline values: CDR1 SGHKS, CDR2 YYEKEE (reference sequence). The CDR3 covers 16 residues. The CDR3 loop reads CASSPTGLAVYNEQFF.

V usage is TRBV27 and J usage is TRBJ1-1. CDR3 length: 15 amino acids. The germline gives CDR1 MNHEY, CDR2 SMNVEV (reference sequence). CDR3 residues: CASSLSGYMNTEAFF.

CDR3 in amino acids: CASLQGPGGNQPQHF. The chain joins TRBV28 to TRBJ1-5. The CDR3 has 15 residues. Germline CDR1 reads MDHEN; CDR2 reads SYDVKM.

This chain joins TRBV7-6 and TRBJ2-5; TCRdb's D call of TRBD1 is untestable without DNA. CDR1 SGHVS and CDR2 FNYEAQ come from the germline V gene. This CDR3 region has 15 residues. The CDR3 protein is CASSLAGGQRETQYF. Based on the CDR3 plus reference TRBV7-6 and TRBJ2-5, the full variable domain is GAGVSQSPRYKVTKRGQDVALRCDPISGHVSLYWYRQALGQGPEFLTYFNYEAQQDKSGLPNDRFSAERPEGSISTLTIQRTEQRDSAMYRCASSLAGGQRETQYFGPGTRLLVL.

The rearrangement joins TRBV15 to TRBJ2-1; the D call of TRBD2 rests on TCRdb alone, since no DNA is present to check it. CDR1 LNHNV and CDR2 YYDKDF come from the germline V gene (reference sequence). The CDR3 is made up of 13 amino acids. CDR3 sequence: CATTSGGYNEQFF.

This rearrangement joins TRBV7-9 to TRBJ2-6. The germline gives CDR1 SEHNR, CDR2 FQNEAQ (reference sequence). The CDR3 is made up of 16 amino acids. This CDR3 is CASSLSQDSGANVLTF.

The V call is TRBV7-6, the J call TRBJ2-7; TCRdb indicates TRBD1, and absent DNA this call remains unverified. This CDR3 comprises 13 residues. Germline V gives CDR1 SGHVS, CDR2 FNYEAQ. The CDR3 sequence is CASSLAEGDEQYF.

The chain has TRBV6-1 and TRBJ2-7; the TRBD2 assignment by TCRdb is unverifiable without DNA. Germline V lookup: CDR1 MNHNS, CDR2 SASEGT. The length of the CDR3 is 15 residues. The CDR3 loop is CASSEFKGPAYEQYF.

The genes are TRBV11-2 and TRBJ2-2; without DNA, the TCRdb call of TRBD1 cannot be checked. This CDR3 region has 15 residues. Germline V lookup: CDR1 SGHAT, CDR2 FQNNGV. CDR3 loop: CASSLGQTNTGELFF.

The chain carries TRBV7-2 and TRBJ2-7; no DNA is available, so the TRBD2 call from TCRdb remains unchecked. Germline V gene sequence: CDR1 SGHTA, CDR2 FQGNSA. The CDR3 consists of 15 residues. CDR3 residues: CASSVLAGSSYEQYF.

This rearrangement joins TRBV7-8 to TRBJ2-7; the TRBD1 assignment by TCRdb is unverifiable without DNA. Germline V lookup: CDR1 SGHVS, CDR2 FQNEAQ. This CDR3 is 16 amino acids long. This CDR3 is CASSGEGGQGADEQYF.

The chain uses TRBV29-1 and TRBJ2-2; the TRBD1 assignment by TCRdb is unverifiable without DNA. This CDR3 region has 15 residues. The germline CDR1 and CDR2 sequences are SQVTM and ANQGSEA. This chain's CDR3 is CSVAGTGGFTGELFF.

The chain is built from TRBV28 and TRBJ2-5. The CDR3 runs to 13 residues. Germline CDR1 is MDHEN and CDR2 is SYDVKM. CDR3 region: CASYTEIQETQYF.

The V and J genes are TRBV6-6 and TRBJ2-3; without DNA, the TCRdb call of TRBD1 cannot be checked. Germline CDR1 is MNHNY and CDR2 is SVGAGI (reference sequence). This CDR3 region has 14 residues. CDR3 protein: CASNDDRAGDTQYF.

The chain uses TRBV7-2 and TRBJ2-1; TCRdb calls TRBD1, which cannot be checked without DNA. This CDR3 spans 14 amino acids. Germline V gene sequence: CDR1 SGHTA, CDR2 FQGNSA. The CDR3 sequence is CASSLEDSFNEQFF.

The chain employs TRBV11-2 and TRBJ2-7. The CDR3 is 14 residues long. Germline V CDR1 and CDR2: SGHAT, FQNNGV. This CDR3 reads CASSLGLTAYEQYF.

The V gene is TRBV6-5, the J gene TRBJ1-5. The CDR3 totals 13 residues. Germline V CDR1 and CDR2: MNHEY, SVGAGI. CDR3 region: CASSYGLAQPQHF.

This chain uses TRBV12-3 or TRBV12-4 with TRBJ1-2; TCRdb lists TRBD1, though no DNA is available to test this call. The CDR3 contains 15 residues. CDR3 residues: CASSFAPDSSYGYTF.

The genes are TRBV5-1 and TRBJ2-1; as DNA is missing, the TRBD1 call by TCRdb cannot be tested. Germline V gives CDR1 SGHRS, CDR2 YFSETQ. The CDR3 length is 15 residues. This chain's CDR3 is CASSPIGGTVIEQFF.

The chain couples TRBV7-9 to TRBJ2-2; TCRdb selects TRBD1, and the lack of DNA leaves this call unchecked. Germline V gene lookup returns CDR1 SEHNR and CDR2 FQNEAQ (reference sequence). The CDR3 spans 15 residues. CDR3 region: CASSFPASNTGELFF.

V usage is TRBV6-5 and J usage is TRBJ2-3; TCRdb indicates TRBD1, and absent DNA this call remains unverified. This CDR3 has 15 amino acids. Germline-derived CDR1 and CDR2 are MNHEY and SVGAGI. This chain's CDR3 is CASRRRDRGTDTQYF.

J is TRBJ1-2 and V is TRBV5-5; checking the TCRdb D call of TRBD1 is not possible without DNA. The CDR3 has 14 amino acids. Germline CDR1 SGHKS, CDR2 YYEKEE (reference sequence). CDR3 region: CASSLDRVGYGYTF.

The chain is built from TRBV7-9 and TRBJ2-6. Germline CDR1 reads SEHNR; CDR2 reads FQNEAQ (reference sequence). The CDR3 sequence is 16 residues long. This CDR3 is CASSFKEGSGANVLTF.

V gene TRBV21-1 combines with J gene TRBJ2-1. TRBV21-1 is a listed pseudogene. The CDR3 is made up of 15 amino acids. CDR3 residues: CASSKTVDSNNEQFF.

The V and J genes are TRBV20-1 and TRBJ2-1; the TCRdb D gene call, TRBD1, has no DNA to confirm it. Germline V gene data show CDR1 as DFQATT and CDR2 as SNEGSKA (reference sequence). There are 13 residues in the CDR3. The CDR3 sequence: CSAKGDIHNEQFF.